This TCR beta chain originates from a study of CD8 T cells in ankylosing spondylitis. This clonotype has more than one count but fewer than ten. Its antigen is as yet unknown. Study-wide findings and caveats: A motif of 8 or 9 highly homologous TCR beta variants was seen as apparently characteristic of ankylosing spondylitis blood.

Via MiXCR, TCRdb re-called the 5' RACE reads, giving one row per CDR3 protein. The profile shows approximately 550,000 distinct CDR3 sequences, about an eighth of them singletons. Trimming took off 0 bases at V and 8 bases at J, with 10 bases between the two ends. The CDR3 runs to 13 residues. The source of this sequence is a male donor with ankylosing spondylitis. Sequenced: blood, either unsorted or a sorted T cell fraction (not recorded which). The chain has TRBV12-3 or TRBV12-4 and TRBJ1-1, with unresolved D. The CDR3: CASSLATAPEAFF. Here the CDR3 DNA reads TGTGCCAGCAGTTTAGCCACGGCCCCCGAAGCTTTCTTT.